This entry describes one T cell receptor beta chain. Its antigen is not identified. The CDR3 is 14 residues long. The junction had 5 bases not matched to a gene; V was cut back by 0 bases and J by 9 bases. Germline V lookup: CDR1 SEHNR, CDR2 FQNEAQ (reference sequence). The data belong to a study of cytomegalovirus exposure and HLA in healthy donors. Study information: T cells numbering 150 million to 200 million yielded 95 million to 140 million unique TCR beta sequences in an earlier analysis. Whole-study findings and limits: Analysis performed later found 15,000 or so TCR beta sequences associated with HLA alleles at 0.05 false discovery rate.

Researchers ran the PCR with 60 Vbeta and 13 Jbeta primers. Clones were sequenced by immunoSEQ multiplex PCR, and TCRdb holds only the in-frame ones, with some missing. This table has 150,000 to 200,000 clones, 80% to 85% appearing once. The material sequenced was PBMCs. The V gene is TRBV7-9, the J gene TRBJ2-1; 7 bases align to TRBD2. The sequence was collected from a male donor in good health and CMV-seropositive. The CDR3 protein is CASSLAGGPAEQFF. In DNA, the CDR3 is TGTGCCAGCAGCTTAGCGGGAGGGCCTGCTGAGCAGTTCTTC.